The clone carrying this T cell receptor (beta chain) was counted a single time. Its antigen is currently unknown. One end of the junction does not line up with germline, which may come from a read error. This sample was included in a study of graft-versus-host responses after intestinal transplantation. Profiled with immunoSEQ multiplex PCR; TCRdb holds only in-frame clones, not every one. The sample contains about 110,000 clones, roughly 90% of which appear only once. The clonotype comes from a human donor who was the organ donor for an intestinal transplant. Here the sequenced sample was unstimulated CD4+ T cells sorted from spleen or lymph node cells, taken before transplant.

The CDR3 nucleotides read TGTGCCACCAGTAAAGTGGGGCCTGGAAACACCATATATTTT. This encodes CATSKVGPGNTIYF. This chain joins TRBV6-6 and TRBJ1-3, with D perhaps matching TRBD1 (5 bases). The CDR3 has 14 amino acids. Looked up from germline, CDR1 is MNHNY and CDR2 is SVGAGI (reference sequence).